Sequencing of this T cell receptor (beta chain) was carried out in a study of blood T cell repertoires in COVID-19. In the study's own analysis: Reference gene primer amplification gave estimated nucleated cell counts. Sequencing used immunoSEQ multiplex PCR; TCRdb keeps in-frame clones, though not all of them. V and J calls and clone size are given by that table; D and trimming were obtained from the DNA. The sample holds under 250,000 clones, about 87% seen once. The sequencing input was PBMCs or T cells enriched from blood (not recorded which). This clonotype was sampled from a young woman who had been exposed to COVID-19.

This CDR3 is CASSHTVAGGEQFF. For the CDR3, the DNA is TGCGCCAGCAGCCATACCGTAGCGGGAGGTGAGCAGTTCTTC. The chain is built from TRBV4-1 and TRBJ2-1, with 10 bases fitting TRBD2. With 3 bases clipped from V and 9 bases from J, the junction kept 5 bases outside the gene matches. From germline, CDR1 is MGHRA and CDR2 YSYEKL. This CDR3 contains 14 residues.